This TCR beta chain was obtained from a study of blood T cell repertoires in COVID-19. For the study at large: The study drew acute and convalescent COVID-19 samples from the United States, Italy and Spain. From T cells, B-cell-depleted T cells, or PBMCs came the material, which was cDNA or gDNA.

The germline V gene encodes CDR1 SNHLY and CDR2 FYNNEI. The length of the CDR3 is 19 residues. V shed 7 bases and J 6 bases; nucleotides not matched to a gene: 16. In the original analysis: Reference gene primer amplification yielded estimated nucleated cell counts. Only in-frame clones appear in the TCRdb table, and some are missing; sequencing was by immunoSEQ multiplex PCR. V, J and clone size derive from that table, while D and trimming were established from the DNA sequence. The sample carries about 280,000 clones, approximately 89% recorded once. The origin of this receptor is a man in his forties with active or convalescent COVID-19. The rearrangement uses TRBV2 and TRBJ2-3; the match to TRBD2 covers 16 bases. The sample was peripheral blood. The CDR3 sequence is CASNPGISGLAGGPDTQYF. The DNA of the CDR3 is TGTGCCAGCAATCCTGGGATCTCGGGACTAGCGGGGGGGCCGGATACGCAGTATTTT.